The T cell receptor (beta chain) described here comes from a study of blood T cell repertoires in COVID-19 (dated by TCRdb to about 2020). Background for the entire study: Samples from collaborators originated in the United States, Italy and Spain and spanned both the acute and convalescent phases of COVID-19. Subjects who had been exposed to COVID-19, were actively infected with it, or had recovered from it provided the deeply sampled blood TCRbeta repertoires that made up the dataset. The prospective study material was composed of cDNA or gDNA derived from T cells, B-cell-depleted T cells, or PBMCs. Samples were obtained from the ongoing ImmuneRACE study (first 160 participants) and from over 1,000 subjects provided by 6 global collaborators. The repertoires were made available in a free public database intended to serve as a resource for research on the immune response to SARS-CoV-2. A de-identified subject ID, COVID-19 status, age in years and sex were almost always included in the sample metadata. HLA class I and class II types, where available, came from metadata supplied by the sample provider rather than from assay-based typing. What the research found in general, with its limitations: How much clinical and demographic metadata was included differed by source and by participant, and the metadata was provided uncurated.

Of note for this clone: Its antigen target is currently unknown. Base-call qualities are not available, and no considerably larger clone is one nucleotide away.

TCRbeta CDR3 regions were amplified from genomic DNA by means of the immunoSEQ Assay, a bias-controlled multiplex PCR. Per the authors' processing: The number of nucleated cells in each sample was estimated from the amplification of reference gene primers within the assay. To quantify the absolute abundance of each unique TCRbeta CDR3 rearrangement, sequence reads were collapsed and filtered. Productive Simpson clonality was computed per sample as the square root of Simpson's diversity index over productive rearrangements. TCRdb carries this immuneACCESS record with in-frame sequences only. Its versions omit some clonotypes, under half of them owing to an unresolved V gene in the studies checked, with the rest unexplained. Clonal size and the V and J genes are those of that table, whereas D and trimming came from the DNA. This sample comprises around 310,000 clones, around 89% of them detected only once. The top ten hold more than 0.85% of the sample.

V trim: 3 bases; J trim: 7 bases; unmatched bases: 12. The CDR3 holds 17 amino acids from the cysteine to the phenylalanine. Just CDR3 DNA is preserved here, 51 bases in frame from base 1. Looking up the germline V gene yields CDR1 MDHEN and CDR2 SYDVKM. One collaborating source in Seattle enrolled patients during active infection and followed them longitudinally through the course of disease. Each collaborating institution followed its own protocols to collect whole blood in K2EDTA tubes. For TCRbeta analysis, collaborators shipped samples as frozen whole blood, isolated PBMCs, or DNA extracted from either of those sample types.

In this chain, TRBV28 is recombined with TRBJ1-4, with 9 bases matching TRBD1. Sample: peripheral blood. The clonotype was recovered from a woman aged 35 to 49 with COVID-19, enrolled during active disease. The CDR3 in this case is CASSFLFGTGPFEKLFF. The DNA reads as follows: TGTGCCAGCAGTTTCCTTTTCGGGACAGGGCCATTTGAAAAACTGTTTTTT.